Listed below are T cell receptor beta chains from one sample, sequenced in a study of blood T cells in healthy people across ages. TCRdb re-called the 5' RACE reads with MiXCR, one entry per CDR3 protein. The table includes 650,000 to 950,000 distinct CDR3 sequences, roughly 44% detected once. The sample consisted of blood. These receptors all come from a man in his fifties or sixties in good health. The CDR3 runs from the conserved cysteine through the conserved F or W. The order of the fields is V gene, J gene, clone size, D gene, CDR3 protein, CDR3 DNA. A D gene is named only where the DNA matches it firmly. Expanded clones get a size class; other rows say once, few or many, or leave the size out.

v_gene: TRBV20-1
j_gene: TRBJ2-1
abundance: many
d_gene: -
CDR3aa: CSALDTEGYNEQFF
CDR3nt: TGCAGTGCCCTGGACACCGAGGGCTACAATGAGCAGTTCTTC

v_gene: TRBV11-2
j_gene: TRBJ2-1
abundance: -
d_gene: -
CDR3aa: CASSDLIFDEQFF
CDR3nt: TGTGCCAGCAGTGATCTCATTTTCGATGAGCAGTTCTTC

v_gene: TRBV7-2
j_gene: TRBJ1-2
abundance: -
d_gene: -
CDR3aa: CASSLARETPGGYTF
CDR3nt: TGTGCCAGCAGCTTAGCCCGCGAGACCCCCGGTGGCTACACCTTC

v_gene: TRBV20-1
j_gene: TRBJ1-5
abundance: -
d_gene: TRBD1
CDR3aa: CSAKGQSNQPQHF
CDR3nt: TGCAGTGCCAAGGGACAGAGCAATCAGCCCCAGCATTTT

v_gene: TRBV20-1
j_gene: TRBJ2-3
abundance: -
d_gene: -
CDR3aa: CSARGPAGPDTQYF
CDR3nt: TGCAGTGCTAGGGGGCCAGCAGGCCCAGATACGCAGTATTTT

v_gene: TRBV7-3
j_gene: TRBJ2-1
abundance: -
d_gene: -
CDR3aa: CASSLETPSYNEQFF
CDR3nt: TGTGCCAGCAGCTTGGAAACCCCCTCCTACAATGAGCAGTTCTTC

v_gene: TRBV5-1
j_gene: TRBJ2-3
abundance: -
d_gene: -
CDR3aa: CASSPGTPRTDTQYF
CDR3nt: TGCGCCAGCAGCCCAGGGACACCACGCACAGATACGCAGTATTTT

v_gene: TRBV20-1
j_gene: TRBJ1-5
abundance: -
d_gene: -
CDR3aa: CSASRDRGNRPQHF
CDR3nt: TGCAGTGCTAGTCGAGATCGGGGCAATCGGCCCCAGCATTTT

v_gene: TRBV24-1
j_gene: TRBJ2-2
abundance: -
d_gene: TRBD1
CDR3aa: CATSDPGTGDVGELFF
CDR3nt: TGTGCCACCAGTGACCCCGGGACAGGGGACGTCGGGGAGCTGTTTTTT

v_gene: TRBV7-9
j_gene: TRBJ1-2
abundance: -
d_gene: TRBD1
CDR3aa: CASSLAPGGGGYTF
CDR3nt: TGTGCCAGCAGCTTAGCGCCAGGGGGCGGTGGCTACACCTTC

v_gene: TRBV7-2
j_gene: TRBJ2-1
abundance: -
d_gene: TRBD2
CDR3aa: CASSKIGAGGDNEQFF
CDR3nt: TGTGCCAGCAGCAAAATCGGGGCGGGGGGCGACAATGAGCAGTTCTTC

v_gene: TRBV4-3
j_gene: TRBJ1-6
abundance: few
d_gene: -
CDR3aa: CASSQAMFNSPLHF
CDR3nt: TGCGCCAGCAGCCAAGCCATGTTTAATTCACCCCTCCACTTT

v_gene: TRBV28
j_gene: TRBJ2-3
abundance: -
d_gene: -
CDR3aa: CASSFDTTTDTQYF
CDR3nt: TGTGCCAGCAGTTTTGACACAACCACAGATACGCAGTATTTT

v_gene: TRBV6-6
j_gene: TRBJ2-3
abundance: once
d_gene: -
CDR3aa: CASSYYQGGTDTQYF
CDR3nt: TGTGCCAGCAGTTACTACCAGGGCGGAACAGATACGCAGTATTTT

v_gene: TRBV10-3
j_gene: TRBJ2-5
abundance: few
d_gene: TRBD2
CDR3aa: CAISECSGVCEQYF
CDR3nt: TGTGCCATCAGTGAGTGTAGCGGGGTATGTGAGCAGTACTTC

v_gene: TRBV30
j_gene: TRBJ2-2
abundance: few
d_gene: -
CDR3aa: CAAAFGKGTGELFF
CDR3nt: TGTGCCGCTGCTTTCGGGAAGGGGACCGGGGAGCTGTTTTTT

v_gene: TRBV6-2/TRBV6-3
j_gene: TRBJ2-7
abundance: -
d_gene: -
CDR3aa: CASSYSAGAALYEQYF
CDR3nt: TGTGCCAGCAGTTACTCGGCAGGGGCGGCACTCTACGAGCAGTACTTC

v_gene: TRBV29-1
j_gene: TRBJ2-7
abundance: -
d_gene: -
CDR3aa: CSSDGSSYNEQYF
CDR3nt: TGCAGCTCGGACGGTAGCTCCTACAATGAGCAGTACTTC

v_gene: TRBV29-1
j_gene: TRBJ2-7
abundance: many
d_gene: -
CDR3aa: CSVGQASYEQYF
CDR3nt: TGCAGCGTTGGACAGGCGAGCTACGAGCAGTACTTC

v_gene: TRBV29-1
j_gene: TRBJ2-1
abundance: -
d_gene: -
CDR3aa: CSVVFRSFNEQFF
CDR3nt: TGCAGCGTTGTATTCCGTTCCTTCAATGAGCAGTTCTTC

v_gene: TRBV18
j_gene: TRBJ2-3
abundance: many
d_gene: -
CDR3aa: CASSPDRRQDPQDTQYF
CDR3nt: TGTGCCAGCTCACCCGACCGGAGACAGGACCCACAAGATACGCAGTATTTT

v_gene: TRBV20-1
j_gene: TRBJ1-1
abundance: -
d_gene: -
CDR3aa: CSASRQNSEAFF
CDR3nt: TGCAGTGCTAGTAGGCAGAACTCTGAAGCTTTCTTT

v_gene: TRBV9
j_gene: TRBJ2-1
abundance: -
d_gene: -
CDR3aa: CASSVEGGNNEQFF
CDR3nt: TGTGCCAGCAGCGTAGAGGGCGGAAACAATGAGCAGTTCTTC

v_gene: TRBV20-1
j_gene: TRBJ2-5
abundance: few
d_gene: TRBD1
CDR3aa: CSAWDRALQETQYF
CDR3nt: TGCAGTGCTTGGGACAGGGCCCTCCAAGAGACCCAGTACTTC

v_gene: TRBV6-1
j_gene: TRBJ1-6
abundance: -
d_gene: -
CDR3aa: CASSFDSNNSPLHF
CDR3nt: TGTGCCAGCAGTTTTGACAGCAATAATTCACCCCTCCACTTT

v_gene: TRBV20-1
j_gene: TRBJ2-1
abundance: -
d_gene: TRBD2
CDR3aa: CSALSGGDHNEQFF
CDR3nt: TGCAGTGCCCTTTCGGGGGGGGATCACAATGAGCAGTTCTTC

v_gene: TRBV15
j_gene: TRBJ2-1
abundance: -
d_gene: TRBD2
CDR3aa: CATSSGGITGRDEQFF
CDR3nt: TGTGCCACCAGCAGCGGGGGTATCACGGGGAGGGATGAGCAGTTCTTC

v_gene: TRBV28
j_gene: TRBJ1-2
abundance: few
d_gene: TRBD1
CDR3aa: CASSIRTGDEGYTF
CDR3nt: TGTGCCAGCAGCATACGGACAGGGGATGAGGGCTACACCTTC

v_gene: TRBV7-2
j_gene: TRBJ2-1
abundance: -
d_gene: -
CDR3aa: CASSTYRQDEQFF
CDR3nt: TGTGCCAGCAGCACATACCGCCAAGATGAGCAGTTCTTC